The 25 T cell receptor beta chains reported below all come from one sample, sequenced in a study of OX40 agonist ivuxolimab in advanced cancers. Using immunoSEQ multiplex PCR, the repertoire was profiled, and TCRdb retains in-frame clones only, with some absent. Among tens of thousands of clones listed, 80% to 95% were seen once. The source was CD4+ or CD8+ T cells sorted from blood, collected in a trial of the OX40 agonist ivuxolimab. The receptors here all came from an adult with an advanced solid tumor such as melanoma, head and neck, liver or kidney cancer.

The rearrangement uses TRBV19 and TRBJ1-5; TRBD1 matches 9 bases. This CDR3 is 15 amino acids long. The germline V gene encodes CDR1 LNHDA and CDR2 SQIVND (reference sequence). The ends lost 3 bases at V and 13 bases at J; junction bases unmatched: 13. The DNA of the CDR3 is TGTGCCAGTAGTATCGGGACAGGGTACGGTACCCCACAGCATTTT. Translating it yields CASSIGTGYGTPQHF.

The rearrangement links TRBV28 to TRBJ2-3; D gene unclear. Germline loops: CDR1 MDHEN, CDR2 SYDVKM. The CDR3 runs 15 residues. Trimming shortened V by 7 bases and J by 0 bases, and 14 bases separated the two germline ends. The CDR3 region has the DNA TGTGCCAGCACCCCCCGCCTCCCCAGCACAGATACGCAGTATTTT. Protein product: CASTPRLPSTDTQYF.

The chain employs TRBV5-1 and TRBJ2-1, with D uncertain. V was pared by 3 bases and J by 4 bases, with 17 bases between. CDR3 size: 16 residues. Germline values: CDR1 SGHRS, CDR2 YFSETQ. The CDR3 loop is CASSSDPRERYNEQFF. CDR3 bases: TGCGCCAGCAGCTCGGACCCCAGAGAGAGATACAATGAGCAGTTCTTC.

The chain joins TRBV5-1 to TRBJ2-3; 8 positions match TRBD1. From germline, CDR1 is SGHRS and CDR2 YFSETQ. Trimming at V came to 4 bases and at J to 0 bases, leaving 7 bases not matched to a gene. The CDR3 is 16 amino acids. The chain's CDR3 is CASSLSTGESTDTQYF. CDR3 DNA: TGCGCCAGCAGCCTATCGACAGGGGAAAGCACAGATACGCAGTATTTT.

The J gene is TRBJ2-1, the V gene TRBV7-9; D might be TRBD1 or TRBD2, each matching 5 bases. Germline V CDR1 and CDR2: SEHNR, FQNEAQ (reference sequence). V lost 5 bases and J 0 bases, leaving 17 bases between the germline ends. This CDR3 region has 17 residues. CDR3 nucleotide sequence: TGTGCCAGCAGCCAAGGGGTTTCCCGGGGCTCCTACAATGAGCAGTTCTTC. The encoded protein is CASSQGVSRGSYNEQFF.

This sequence joins TRBV4-3 and TRBJ1-1, with a possible D match to TRBD1 (6 bases). Trimming pared 4 bases from V and 3 bases from J, leaving 12 bases between. The CDR3 runs 14 residues. Germline assignment: CDR1 LGHNA and CDR2 YSLEER. CDR3 sequence (DNA): TGCGCCAGCAGCCCAGGACAGCGGGACACTGAAGCTTTCTTT. It encodes CASSPGQRDTEAFF.

The chain is built from TRBV4-1 and TRBJ2-5; D uncertain. The CDR3 totals 15 residues. Germline CDR1 is MGHRA and CDR2 is YSYEKL. V was shortened by 1 base and J by 7 bases, with 16 bases between the two germline ends. CDR3 in amino acids: CASSQGPVALGTQYF. As DNA, the CDR3 is TGCGCCAGCAGCCAAGGCCCCGTAGCACTGGGGACCCAGTACTTC.

This chain uses TRBV5-1 with TRBJ2-3; the D is unclear. Germline-derived CDR1 and CDR2 are SGHRS and YFSETQ. CDR3 length: 13 amino acids. Between the trimmed V and J ends, which lost 4 bases and 0 bases, there was a span of 6 bases. The CDR3 loop is CASSESSTDTQYF. As DNA, the CDR3 is TGCGCCAGCAGCGAATCTAGCACAGATACGCAGTATTTT. The full variable domain, with the rest looked up from reference TRBV5-1 and TRBJ2-3, is KAGVTQTPRYLIKTRGQQVTLSCSPISGHRSVSWYQQTPGQGLQFLFEYFSETQRNKGNFPGRFSGRQFSNSRSEMNVSTLELGDSALYLCASSESSTDTQYFGPGTRLTVL.

This sequence joins TRBV19 and TRBJ2-7; tentatively, D is TRBD2 (5 bases). The CDR3 sequence is 14 residues long. CDR1 and CDR2 from the germline V gene are LNHDA and SQIVND (reference sequence). Trimming removed 3 bases at V and 0 bases at J, with 9 bases between. CDR3 loop: CASSIGGPSYEQYF. CDR3 coding DNA: TGTGCCAGTAGTATTGGCGGGCCCTCCTACGAGCAGTACTTC. Using reference TRBV19 and TRBJ2-7 for the parts outside the CDR3, the full variable domain is DGGITQSPKYLFRKEGQNVTLSCEQNLNHDAMYWYRQDPGQGLRLIYYSQIVNDFQKGDIAEGYSVSREKKESFPLTVTSAQKNPTAFYLCASSIGGPSYEQYFGPGTRLTVT.

The CDR3 protein is CATTAAGGPTDTQYF. For the CDR3, the DNA is TGTGCCACCACCGCGGCGGGGGGCCCCACAGATACGCAGTATTTT. The rearrangement uses TRBV7-8 and TRBJ2-3; TRBD2 matches at 8 bases. CDR3 length: 15 amino acids. From germline, CDR1 is SGHVS and CDR2 FQNEAQ. V lost 10 bases to trimming and J lost 2 bases; unmatched junction nucleotides: 11.

The V gene is TRBV7-2, the J gene TRBJ2-1; TRBD2 agrees at 10 bases. Germline V gene lookup returns CDR1 SGHTA and CDR2 FQGNSA. The CDR3 is 17 amino acids. V lost 1 base to trimming and J lost 3 bases; unmatched junction nucleotides: 6. The CDR3 nucleotides read TGTGCCAGCAGCTTAGGGCGGACTAGCGGTAACTACAATGAGCAGTTCTTC. As protein: CASSLGRTSGNYNEQFF.

The chain has TRBV10-3 and TRBJ2-7; TRBD1 aligns across 11 bases. V dropped 6 bases and J dropped 5; count of bases not matched to a gene: 9. Germline CDR1 is ENHRY and CDR2 is SYGVKD. The length of the CDR3 is 15 residues. The CDR3 reads CAIRSGTGGPHEQYF. In nucleotides, the CDR3 is TGTGCCATCAGGTCGGGGACAGGGGGTCCCCACGAGCAGTACTTC.

The chain couples TRBV7-8 to TRBJ2-3; D might be TRBD1 (6 bases). V gave up 7 bases and J gave up 2 bases, with 19 bases separating them. CDR3 size: 16 residues. Germline V gene sequence: CDR1 SGHVS, CDR2 FQNEAQ. In DNA form, the CDR3 reads TGTGCCAGCAAGAGGGGGATCGACCCATTCACAGATACGCAGTATTTT. Its protein product is CASKRGIDPFTDTQYF.

The chain combines TRBV7-3 with TRBJ1-6, with TRBD1 matching 8 bases. From germline, CDR1 is SGHTA and CDR2 FQGTGA. The trim removed 5 bases at V and 9 bases at J, leaving 3 bases unmatched. The CDR3 runs to 13 residues. The CDR3 loop is CASSAGTGSPLHF. CDR3 in DNA: TGTGCCAGCAGCGCCGGGACAGGTTCACCCCTCCACTTT.

CDR3 residues: CASSLAGASYEQYF. DNA for the CDR3: TGTGCCAGCAGCCTAGCCGGGGCGTCCTACGAGCAGTACTTC. The gene calls are TRBV11-3 and TRBJ2-7; D tentatively reads TRBD1 or TRBD2 (5 bases each). V lost 5 bases and J lost 1, with 12 bases in between. This CDR3 has 14 residues. Germline values: CDR1 SGHNT, CDR2 YENEEA.

Turning to this clone: Relative to the germline gene, one junction end is altered; a read error may explain this. The sample contains more than one DNA sequence encoding this CDR3. This CDR3 is CASSLRTGNGYTF. As DNA, the CDR3 is TGCGCCAGCAGCTTAAGGACAGGGAACGGCTACACCTTC. The chain joins TRBV7-3 to TRBJ1-2; TRBD1 matches 8 bases. Germline-derived CDR1 and CDR2 are SGHTA and FQGTGA. This CDR3 contains 13 residues.

This chain links TRBV7-3 with TRBJ2-2; D is tentatively TRBD1 or TRBD2 (7 bases each). CDR1 is SGHTA and CDR2 is FQGTGA in the germline V gene. The CDR3 has 15 residues. The V and J ends lost 1 base and 6 bases respectively, with 12 bases between them. This CDR3 is CASSLRQGGSGELFF. CDR3 nucleotide sequence: TGTGCCAGCAGCTTAAGACAGGGAGGGTCCGGGGAGCTGTTTTTT.

This chain's CDR3 is CASSQYLQGLFF. Here the CDR3 DNA reads TGTGCCAGCAGCCAGTACTTACAGGGGCTCTTCTTT. This chain uses TRBV14 with TRBJ1-1; the match to TRBD1 covers 7 bases. The CDR3 extends over 12 amino acids. The germline V gene encodes CDR1 SGHDN and CDR2 FVKESK. V lost 3 bases to trimming and J lost 14 bases; unmatched junction nucleotides: 9.

The chain couples TRBV2 to TRBJ1-2, with 8 bases fitting TRBD1. The CDR3 has 14 amino acids. V shed 6 bases and J 2 bases; nucleotides not matched to a gene: 5. Germline loops: CDR1 SNHLY, CDR2 FYNNEI. In DNA form, the CDR3 reads TGTGCCAGCAGGAGCGGGACAGGAAACTATGGCTACACCTTC. This translates into CASRSGTGNYGYTF.

The gene calls are TRBV23-1 and TRBJ1-1, with no clear D. TRBV23-1 is given ORF status, its function remaining uncertain. Trimming removed 0 bases from V and 1 base from J, with 12 bases in between. This CDR3 contains 16 residues. The CDR3 is CASSQSKAGENTEAFF. The CDR3 DNA follows: TGCGCCAGCAGTCAATCGAAGGCAGGAGAGAACACTGAAGCTTTCTTT.

As regards this clone: A read error is likely, as this CDR3 ends without the conserved phenylalanine or tryptophan. The limits of the CDR3 on the DNA are not certain, so only TCRdb's listed CDR3 is given. The chain joins TRBV19 to TRBJ1-1; TRBD1, the table's D call, lacks a check against the DNA. The CDR3 comprises 9 residues, both ends counted. Per the germline V gene, CDR1 is LNHDA and CDR2 is SQIVND (reference sequence). The CDR3 sequence is CASTRAQAV.

The chain is built from TRBV19 and TRBJ1-2; 7 bases map to TRBD1. The junction had 10 bases not matched to a gene; V was cut back by 5 bases and J by 7 bases. This CDR3 spans 14 amino acids. CDR1 is LNHDA and CDR2 is SQIVND in the germline V gene (reference sequence). The CDR3 DNA sequence: TGTGCCAGTAGTGGCCTAGACAGGGTATCTGGCTACACCTTC. Residues: CASSGLDRVSGYTF.

The rearrangement uses TRBV9 and TRBJ1-4, with D perhaps matching TRBD1 (5 bases). Per the germline V gene, CDR1 is SGDLS and CDR2 is YYNGEE. The CDR3 has 14 residues. The V gene lost 7 bases and the J gene lost 2 bases, with 12 bases spanning the gap. The CDR3 DNA reads as TGTGCCAGCTCCCAAGGGGTCACTAATGAAAAACTGTTTTTT. This gives the protein CASSQGVTNEKLFF.

The chain is built from TRBV7-2 and TRBJ1-5; no definite D call. Germline V gene lookup returns CDR1 SGHTA and CDR2 FQGNSA. V was pared by 5 bases and J by 6 bases, with 11 bases between. The CDR3 is made up of 13 amino acids. The DNA of the CDR3 is TGTGCCAGCAGCACTCGGACGGGTCAGCCCCAGCATTTT. Protein: CASSTRTGQPQHF.

The V and J genes are TRBV19 and TRBJ1-2; 9 bases are shared with TRBD1. Looked up from germline, CDR1 is LNHDA and CDR2 is SQIVND (reference sequence). The CDR3 spans 17 residues. The J segment lost 1 base and the V segment lost 6 bases, leaving 12 bases of the junction unmatched. CDR3 amino acids: CASRPQGAETDNYGYTF. In DNA form, the CDR3 reads TGTGCCAGTAGGCCACAGGGGGCGGAGACAGATAACTATGGCTACACCTTC.